These T cell receptor beta chains were read from a single sample in a study of siplizumab effects on memory and regulatory T cells. Profiling relied on immunoSEQ multiplex PCR, and the TCRdb table lists in-frame clones only, not all of them. Here the sample spans roughly 92,000 clones, roughly 94% being singletons. The sequenced sample was non-Treg CD4+ T cells sorted from blood. These receptors all stem from a human donor in good health. Both conserved end residues are trimmed from each CDR3. D genes are given only for firm matches.

D gene: NA; V gene: TRBV18; CDR3 protein: ASSPGAETQY
D gene: NA; V gene: TRBV5-6; CDR3 protein: ASSLTRGGYT
D gene: NA; V gene: TRBV6-1; CDR3 protein: ASGPRTLATDTQY
D gene: NA; V gene: TRBV5-4; CDR3 protein: ASSLDTVSNTEAF
D gene: NA; V gene: TRBV4-3; CDR3 protein: ASSQARGGNSPLH
D gene: TRBD2; V gene: TRBV4-1; CDR3 protein: ASSQDKGGSWVTDTQY
D gene: NA; V gene: TRBV27; CDR3 protein: ASSLEAQGYPYNEQF
D gene: TRBD2; V gene: TRBV6-1; CDR3 protein: ASSVNGGAYEQY
D gene: TRBD2; V gene: TRBV11-2; CDR3 protein: ASRRTSGPYEQY
D gene: TRBD1; V gene: TRBV29-1; CDR3 protein: SVERQGMGTEAF
D gene: NA; V gene: TRBV4-1; CDR3 protein: ASSQAPTPNEKLF
D gene: NA; V gene: TRBV5-4; CDR3 protein: ASSLEVPNTEAF
D gene: TRBD1; V gene: TRBV19; CDR3 protein: ASIGDRGNYGYT
D gene: TRBD2; V gene: TRBV19; CDR3 protein: ASSILAGASTDTQY
D gene: NA; V gene: TRBV5-1; CDR3 protein: ASSLGSTGSGGYT
D gene: NA; V gene: TRBV18; CDR3 protein: ASSPDRGYQPQH
D gene: TRBD1; V gene: TRBV10-3; CDR3 protein: ATRGDRGHEQY
D gene: TRBD2; V gene: TRBV11-2; CDR3 protein: ASSQAGSYEQY
D gene: NA; V gene: TRBV18; CDR3 protein: ASSPAQGNTEAF
D gene: NA; V gene: TRBV11-3; CDR3 protein: ASSLMANQPQH
D gene: NA; V gene: TRBV7-8; CDR3 protein: ASSLAANSNQPQH
D gene: NA; V gene: TRBV11-3; CDR3 protein: ASSDRLLSNEQF
D gene: NA; V gene: TRBV27; CDR3 protein: ASSLRGKNTEAF
D gene: NA; V gene: TRBV21-1; CDR3 protein: ASIGGQDYEQY
D gene: TRBD1; V gene: TRBV6-6; CDR3 protein: ASRQGDSNQPQH
D gene: TRBD1; V gene: TRBV5-1; CDR3 protein: ASSSGRGQGWVEQY
D gene: NA; V gene: TRBV7-8; CDR3 protein: ASSLPGPGEAF
D gene: NA; V gene: TRBV30; CDR3 protein: AWSTTRNAGGYT
D gene: NA; V gene: TRBV15; CDR3 protein: ATSSARLVTPTDTQY
D gene: TRBD1; V gene: TRBV2; CDR3 protein: ASSAGQGISPLH
D gene: NA; V gene: TRBV18; CDR3 protein: ASSPRDNEQF
D gene: NA; V gene: TRBV6-6; CDR3 protein: ASTRDGSPYGYT
D gene: NA; V gene: TRBV6-1; CDR3 protein: ASSETETQY
D gene: NA; V gene: TRBV19; CDR3 protein: ASRPLGVETQY
D gene: NA; V gene: TRBV20-1; CDR3 protein: SASTGETQY
D gene: NA; V gene: TRBV7-9; CDR3 protein: ASSSGATNEKLF
D gene: TRBD2; V gene: TRBV7-6; CDR3 protein: ASSKSGGRNTGELF
D gene: TRBD2; V gene: TRBV4-1; CDR3 protein: ASSYRLAATYEQY
D gene: NA; V gene: TRBV15; CDR3 protein: ATSTGTRTSEQY
D gene: TRBD2; V gene: TRBV5-1; CDR3 protein: ASSLSGSAPNEQF
D gene: NA; V gene: TRBV9; CDR3 protein: ASSQRENTGELF
D gene: NA; V gene: TRBV2; CDR3 protein: ASSADLGAVGGYT
D gene: NA; V gene: TRBV18; CDR3 protein: ASSPVGTGANVLT
D gene: NA; V gene: TRBV15; CDR3 protein: ATSRDHSTIY
D gene: TRBD2; V gene: TRBV18; CDR3 protein: ASSPFGPSGGAGDEQF
D gene: NA; V gene: TRBV9; CDR3 protein: ASSASQGGEKLF
D gene: TRBD1; V gene: TRBV5-1; CDR3 protein: ASRPRGQENEKLF
D gene: NA; V gene: TRBV19; CDR3 protein: ASGDGVYEKLF
D gene: NA; V gene: TRBV18; CDR3 protein: ASSPPSRVDYT
D gene: TRBD2; V gene: TRBV4-2; CDR3 protein: ASSQDGSGGLNIQY
D gene: NA; V gene: TRBV7-8; CDR3 protein: ASSLNRGDSPPH
D gene: NA; V gene: TRBV4-1; CDR3 protein: ASSQDFVVSNQPQH
D gene: NA; V gene: TRBV6-5; CDR3 protein: ASSRISKEQPQH
D gene: NA; V gene: TRBV6-6; CDR3 protein: ASSYQGGNTIY
D gene: TRBD1; V gene: TRBV7-3; CDR3 protein: ASSPQPGQGETQY